This T cell receptor (beta chain) was identified during a study of brain T cells in children with intractable seizures. Surgery cases with the highest brain T cell transcript signatures were chosen for sequencing. The repertoire was sequenced with immunoSEQ multiplex PCR; TCRdb's copy has only in-frame clones and lacks some. This table has about 20,000 clones, 94% appearing once. Per germline, CDR1 SGHRS and CDR2 YFSETQ. V shed 3 bases and J shed 8 bases, with 14 bases lying between them. This CDR3 spans 14 amino acids. The clonotype originates from a boy aged 5-17 years with focal cortical dysplasia and intractable seizures. This material consisted of peripheral blood, taken at surgery. This chain joins TRBV5-1 and TRBJ1-4, with unresolved D. The CDR3 DNA reads as TGCGCCAGCAGCTACGGAAAGTATGGAGAAAAACTGTTTTTT. Its protein product is CASSYGKYGEKLFF.